This TCR beta chain was retrieved from a study of T cells in Graves' hyperthyroidism and ophthalmopathy. Overall study: Specimen type is peripheral blood, collected at initial diagnosis prior to any treatment.

The germline V and J ends were trimmed by 0 bases and 3 bases, with 14 bases remaining between them. Germline loops: CDR1 DFQATT, CDR2 SNEGSKA (reference sequence). The CDR3 is 16 amino acids. What was amplified from RNA transcripts were TCR beta CDR3 regions. The TCR CDR3 was amplified in a first-round RT-PCR using the HTBI primer set. MiXCR was run by TCRdb on the multiplex PCR reads, yielding one entry per CDR3 protein. This table holds about 420,000 distinct CDR3 sequences, around 14% found once. The TCR sequence derives from a woman younger than 30 with Graves' hyperthyroidism. The chain is built from TRBV20-1 and TRBJ1-4; a possible D gene is TRBD1 (5 bases). The sample consisted of blood. The CDR3 DNA reads TGCAGTGCTAGAGATACGTCGGGGGGGGCTAATGAAAAACTGTTTTTT. Its translation is CSARDTSGGANEKLFF.